This T cell receptor (beta chain) was retrieved from a study of graft-versus-host responses after intestinal transplantation (dated by TCRdb to the early 2020s). About the full investigation: The transplants that recipients got were multivisceral, liver-intestinal, or isolated intestinal. Alloreactive clones were identified by sequencing pre-transplant mixed lymphocyte reaction products and comparing these products with unstimulated pre-transplant donor and recipient T cells. Every recipient was given anti-thymocyte globulin induction, followed by roughly 3 years of maintenance tacrolimus and steroids. After intestinal transplantation, graft-versus-host and host-versus-graft alloreactive T cell clones in the graft, circulation and bone marrow were tracked using bulk TCR-beta CDR3 sequencing. The cohort enrolled around 25 intestinal transplant recipients including one retransplant, and a few patients lacking pretransplant specimens were excluded. Samples from a few later patients were sequenced in-house on an Illumina MiSeq with MiXCR processing rather than by the commercial service. Donor T cell macrochimerism was defined as a peak of at least 4% donor T cells among recipient peripheral blood mononuclear cells. Broader findings and caveats from the paper: Early after transplant, declines in HvG clones were associated with peak levels of circulating GvH clones. GvH clones were detected in recipient bone marrow, and some of these GvH clones were observed earlier in ileal mucosa or blood, consistent with an intestinal mucosal origin. The relatively low number and heterogeneity of intestinal transplant patients limited the conclusions. In patients with donor T cell macrochimerism, the allografts had high GvH to HvG T cell clonal ratios.

To note about this clone: Its antigen is still unknown. One base away there is no much larger clone; base qualities are not given.

Library construction relied on the immunoSEQ multiplex PCR assay. For most patients, genomic DNA was isolated with the Qiagen DNeasy Blood and Tissue Kit and sent frozen to Adaptive Biotechnologies for TCR sequencing. Adaptive Biotechnologies carried out high-throughput TCR-beta CDR3 sequencing of genomic DNA for most patients. The paper's processing steps were these. TCR sequencing data were retrieved from Adaptive's ImmunoSEQ software for 15 to 20 patients, whereas a few other patients were processed with MiXCR and VDJtools. To correct CD4 versus CD8 sorting errors, any sequence found in both subsets at a frequency ratio below 5:1 was removed. Because the origin of CDR3 nucleotide sequences shared between donor and recipient could not be assigned, those sequences were removed. Alloreactive clones required at least 2-fold expansion over unstimulated cells and minimum CFSE-low frequency of 0.002% (template counts) or 0.001% (read counts). Mappable clones were those detected in sequenced pre-transplant spleen, lymph node, or MLR CFSE-low populations of the donor or recipient. Cumulative frequency of alloreactive clones was calculated as a percentage of all sequences weighted by copy number. This immuneACCESS table, as held by TCRdb, lists in-frame sequences with V and J called but not all clones. Of the missing ones, under half trace to an unresolved V gene in checked studies; the others have no known cause. Clone size and V and J calls were adopted from that table, with D and trimming inferred from the DNA. The sample table records under 100,000 clones; approximately 94% of these occur just once. The ten top clones hold 0.15% to 0.2% of the sample.

Taken from the germline V gene, the CDR1 and CDR2 loops are SGHRS and YFSETQ. V loses 2 bases of germline sequence and J loses 3 bases, and the interval between the two ends is 18 bases. The CDR3 starts with the cysteine, ends with the phenylalanine, and has 16 residues. Only the CDR3 DNA stays, 48 bases, in frame from base 1. The time point label of this sample denotes: cells obtained before transplantation from donor or recipient. CD3+CD4+ and CD3+CD8+ populations were FACS-sorted from unstimulated pre-transplant donor and recipient cells taken from spleen or lymph nodes. The sequences come from unstimulated CD4+ T cells sorted from spleen or lymph node cells, collected before transplant. The chain is encoded by TRBV5-1 joined to TRBJ2-7; the D gene could be either TRBD1 or TRBD2, each agreeing at 5 bases. The receptor comes from a human donor who was the organ donor for an intestinal transplant. The encoded CDR3 is CASSFGASGNIYEQYF. The DNA sequence reads TGCGCCAGCAGCTTTGGGGCAAGCGGAAATATCTACGAGCAGTACTTC.